This T cell receptor (beta chain) was identified in a study of blood T cell repertoires in COVID-19 (dated by TCRdb to the early 2020s). With respect to the entire study: Samples covering the acute and convalescent phases of COVID-19 were provided by collaborators in the United States, Italy and Spain. The material from the prospective study consisted of cDNA or gDNA derived from T cells, B-cell-depleted T cells, or PBMCs. Deeply sampled blood TCRbeta repertoires from subjects exposed to, actively infected with, or recovered from COVID-19 were included in the dataset. The repertoires were made available in a free public database intended to serve as a resource for research on the immune response to SARS-CoV-2. The samples were drawn from two sources: the first 160 participants of the ongoing ImmuneRACE study, and 1,000 to 1,500 subjects contributed by 6 global collaborators. Nearly every sample came with metadata listing a de-identified subject ID, COVID-19 status, age in years and sex. Where available, HLA class I and class II types were obtained from metadata supplied by the sample provider rather than from assay-based typing.

The immunoSEQ Assay, a bias-controlled multiplex PCR, was used to amplify TCRbeta CDR3 regions from genomic DNA. In the authors' own workflow: Within the assay, amplification of reference gene primers was used to estimate how many nucleated cells each sample contained. To quantify the absolute abundance of each unique TCRbeta CDR3 rearrangement, sequence reads were collapsed and filtered. For each sample, productive Simpson clonality was calculated as the square root of Simpson's diversity index across productive rearrangements. Entries here come from immuneACCESS through TCRdb and include only in-frame sequences with V and J called. Some clones fail to appear in such tables; in the studies checked, an unresolved V gene covers under half of the shortfall, and the cause of the remainder is unknown. V and J calls and clone size are given by that table; D and trimming were obtained from the DNA. Here the sample has roughly 290,000 clones; 70% to 85% occur a single time. Around 1% of the sample rests with the top ten.

One collaborating source in Seattle enrolled patients while the patients were actively infected and followed the patients over time throughout the course of disease. Collaborating institutions collected whole blood in K2EDTA tubes following their own protocols. For TCRbeta analysis, collaborators shipped samples in one of three forms: frozen whole blood, isolated PBMCs, or DNA extracted from either of those sample types. About this clone: It has no known antigen specificity. Base qualities were left out, and no much larger clone turns up one base away.

Beyond this particular receptor, the publication reports: The amount of clinical and demographic metadata varied by source and participant and was provided uncurated.

The sequence derives from a human donor with COVID-19, enrolled during active disease. The donor label of this sample is uncertain. Material for sequencing was peripheral blood.

The CDR3 protein: CSVEGVRNPGDTEAFF. The DNA is as follows: TGCAGCGTTGAAGGTGTCAGAAACCCCGGGGACACTGAAGCTTTCTTT. Recombination linked TRBV29-1 to TRBJ1-1; no D gene call is confident. The junction carries 18 bases between V and J, which are trimmed by 1 base and 3 bases respectively. Reading the germline V gene gives CDR1 SQVTM and CDR2 ANQGSEA. The CDR3 runs 16 amino acids, cysteine and phenylalanine included. Only the CDR3 DNA stays, 48 bases, in frame from base 1. Beyond the CDR3, the reference TRBV29-1 and TRBJ1-1 genes provide the residues; the full variable domain reads: SAVISQKPSRDICQRGTSLTIQCQVDSQVTMMFWYRQQPGQSLTLIATANQGSEATYESGFVIDKFPISRPNLTFSTLTVSNMSPEDSSIYLCSVEGVRNPGDTEAFFGQGTRLTVV.